This T cell receptor beta chain comes out of a study of identical twins. Findings and limits, study-wide: Where out-of-frame alpha sequences were twin-shared, they showed excess low generation probability.

TCRdb ran MiXCR on the 5' RACE reads and lists one entry per CDR3 protein. The sample lists approximately 700,000 distinct CDR3 sequences, 15% to 20% seen once, with about an eighth in the top ten. This clonotype was picked up a small number of times. Its antigen is still unknown. These records were also assigned to another study, of T cells expressing NK-cell markers.

This TCR came from a woman under 30 in good health. The sample consisted of PBMCs.

CDR3 residues: CASSFARGNTEAFF. CDR3 nucleotides: TGCGCCAGCAGCTTCGCCAGGGGGAACACTGAAGCTTTCTTT. The V gene is TRBV5-1, the J gene TRBJ1-1; a weak D match, TRBD1 (6 bases). From germline, CDR1 is SGHRS and CDR2 YFSETQ. The CDR3 extends over 14 amino acids. V dropped 2 bases and J dropped 1 base, with 9 bases sitting between them. Combining the CDR3 with reference TRBV5-1 and TRBJ1-1 gives the whole variable domain KAGVTQTPRYLIKTRGQQVTLSCSPISGHRSVSWYQQTPGQGLQFLFEYFSETQRNKGNFPGRFSGRQFSNSRSEMNVSTLELGDSALYLCASSFARGNTEAFFGQGTRLTVV.